This T cell receptor (beta chain) was captured in a study of cytomegalovirus exposure and HLA in healthy donors. Study-level findings and limits: TCR sequences were mostly rare, though some public TCRs occurred in many donors.

Notes on this clone: Its antigen is unidentified.

CDR3 length: 14 amino acids. Germline loops: CDR1 SGDLS, CDR2 YYNGEE. V trimming: 3 bases; J trimming: 5 bases; junction bases outside the gene matches: 6. Primers for the PCR totalled 60 Vbeta and 13 Jbeta. Using immunoSEQ multiplex PCR, the repertoire was profiled, and TCRdb retains in-frame clones only, with some absent. The sample contains about 140,000 clones, roughly 74% of which appear only once. This rearrangement joins TRBV9 to TRBJ2-7; the match to TRBD1 covers 9 bases. This clonotype originated in a man between 18 and 35 years old in good health and CMV-seropositive. Input material: PBMCs. CDR3 sequence (DNA): TGTGCCAGCAGCGATGGGACAGGGTGGGACGAGCAGTACTTC. Protein product: CASSDGTGWDEQYF.